The rows below give T cell receptor beta chains drawn from one sample of a study of T cell responses to AZD1222 COVID-19 vaccine. Here immunoSEQ multiplex PCR was the method, and the copy in TCRdb shows in-frame clones only, minus some. The sample has roughly 130,000 clones, about 90% seen once. Here the sequenced sample was peripheral blood, taken on day 0 of AZD1222 vaccination. These receptors all come from an adult in good health. CDR3s include the opening cysteine and the closing phenylalanine or tryptophan. Each record gives: V gene, clone size, CDR3 length, D gene, J gene, CDR3 protein, CDR3 DNA. D genes are given only for firm matches. The listing skips clone size in some rows; elsewhere it reads once, few, many or a size class.

>TRBV5-1|.|14|TRBD1|TRBJ2-7
CASSYGQGLYEQYF
TGCGCCAGCAGCTACGGACAGGGCCTCTACGAGCAGTACTTC
>TRBV4-1|.|16|TRBD1|TRBJ1-2
CASSYPPGQANYGYTF
TGCGCCAGCAGCTATCCCCCGGGACAGGCCAACTATGGCTACACCTTC
>TRBV28|.|16|.|TRBJ1-5
CASSIAPLEAEKPQHF
TGTGCCAGCAGTATTGCCCCTCTAGAGGCGGAGAAGCCCCAGCATTTT
>TRBV6-5|.|11|.|TRBJ2-7
CASRAGYEQYF
TGTGCCAGCAGAGCGGGCTACGAGCAGTACTTC
>TRBV6-5|.|12|.|TRBJ2-2
CASRRTAGELFF
TGTGCCAGCAGAAGAACGGCCGGGGAGCTGTTTTTT
>TRBV11-2|.|15|TRBD2|TRBJ2-7
CASSSGLAGTVGQYF
TGTGCCAGCAGCTCGGGACTAGCGGGCACGGTGGGGCAGTACTTC
>TRBV7-9|.|16|TRBD1|TRBJ1-2
CASSSDRGRANYGYTF
TGTGCCAGCAGCTCGGACAGGGGGCGAGCTAACTATGGCTACACCTTC
>TRBV6-2/TRBV6-3|.|15|TRBD2|TRBJ2-1
CASSYNMGLASEQFF
TGTGCCAGCAGTTATAATATGGGACTAGCGAGTGAGCAGTTCTTC
>TRBV6-5|.|16|TRBD2|TRBJ2-5
CASSYSLSGSLETQYF
TGTGCCAGCAGTTACTCTCTTAGCGGGAGTTTAGAGACCCAGTACTTC
>TRBV29-1|.|13|.|TRBJ1-4
CSVEERENEKLFF
TGCAGCGTTGAAGAACGGGAAAATGAAAAACTGTTTTTT
>TRBV3-1/TRBV3-2|once|12|TRBD1|TRBJ1-1
CASGQGSRGAFF
TGTGCCAGCGGACAGGGCTCTAGGGGGGCTTTCTTT
>TRBV5-4|.|15|.|TRBJ1-3
CASSLDQGSGNTIYF
TGTGCCAGCAGCCTGGATCAGGGCTCTGGAAACACCATATATTTT
>TRBV7-2|.|11|.|TRBJ1-1
CASRKEGGAFF
TGTGCCAGCAGAAAAGAGGGAGGAGCTTTCTTT
>TRBV9|.|14|.|TRBJ1-1
CASSVGGMDTEAFF
TGTGCCAGCAGCGTAGGGGGGATGGACACTGAAGCTTTCTTT
>TRBV7-9|.|14|.|TRBJ2-7
CASSLDPHLNEQYF
TGTGCCAGCAGCTTAGACCCCCACTTGAACGAGCAGTACTTC
>TRBV7-2|.|15|TRBD1|TRBJ2-7
CASSLGGQGAEEQYF
TGTGCCAGCAGCTTAGGCGGACAGGGGGCTGAAGAGCAGTACTTC